This TCR beta chain was captured in a study of blood T cell repertoires in COVID-19. Assay: immunoSEQ multiplex PCR; the TCRdb copy retains only in-frame clones and omits some. Among 45,000 to 65,000 clones listed, 91% were seen once. Trimming cost V 5 bases and J 4 bases, with 17 bases left between them. This CDR3 region has 15 residues. Looked up from germline, CDR1 is SGHVS and CDR2 is FNYEAQ. The chain has TRBV7-6 and TRBJ1-2, with D maybe TRBD1 (6 bases). Sample: peripheral blood. The source is a human donor in a cohort sampled during active COVID-19. CDR3 amino acids: CASSRGGGGGYGYTF. The CDR3 nucleotides are TGTGCCAGCAGCCGAGGTGGGGGGGGCGGCTATGGCTACACCTTC. Looking up the rest from reference TRBV7-6 and TRBJ1-2 gives the full variable domain: GAGVSQSPRYKVTKRGQDVALRCDPISGHVSLYWYRQALGQGPEFLTYFNYEAQQDKSGLPNDRFSAERPEGSISTLTIQRTEQRDSAMYRCASSRGGGGGYGYTFGSGTRLTVV.